This TCR beta chain stems from a study of blood T cell repertoires in COVID-19. Notes on this clone: A junction end diverges from the germline sequence, so it may reflect a read error.

The table came from immunoSEQ multiplex PCR; TCRdb's copy has only in-frame clones and leaves some out. The sample shows 200,000 to 250,000 clones, approximately 86% of them seen only once. There are 14 residues in the CDR3. Germline-derived CDR1 and CDR2 are LNHDA and SQIVND (reference sequence). J is TRBJ2-7 and V is TRBV19; D may be TRBD2 (7 bases). The clonotype originates from a woman under 40 who had recovered from COVID-19. Specimen: peripheral blood. DNA for the CDR3: TGTGCCAGTAAGGGGGGGCTCTTCTCCCACGAGCAGTACTTC. This sequence encodes CASKGGLFSHEQYF.